This entry concerns a single TCR beta chain. The CDR3 loop spans 14 amino acids. V lost 7 bases, J lost 4 bases, and 7 bases stayed unmatched. Germline CDR1 is SGHAT and CDR2 is FQDESV (reference sequence). This sample was taken from a study of T cell changes during pregnancy in multiple sclerosis. Using immunoSEQ multiplex PCR, the repertoire was profiled, and TCRdb retains in-frame clones only, with some absent. The table shows nearly 25,000 clones, with 88% occurring only once. V gene TRBV11-1 combines with J gene TRBJ2-3, with 8 bases aligning to TRBD2. The clonotype originates from a female donor in good health, enrolled as a control in a pregnancy study. Sequenced material: CD4+ T cells from peripheral blood mononuclear cells, taken in the first trimester of pregnancy. The CDR3 region is CASTLGGVADTQYF. The CDR3 bases are TGTGCCAGCACCCTCGGGGGGGTGGCAGATACGCAGTATTTT. Using reference TRBV11-1 and TRBJ2-3 for the parts outside the CDR3, the full variable domain is EAEVAQSPRYKITEKSQAVAFWCDPISGHATLYWYRQILGQGPELLVQFQDESVVDDSQLPKDRFSAERLKGVDSTLKIQPAELGDSAMYLCASTLGGVADTQYFGPGTRLTVL.